Detailed here is one T cell receptor (beta chain). The table lists this clone with a few counts. What antigen it recognizes has not been identified. The sample holds no much larger clone one base away, and base qualities are not on file. Participants in the prospective study were aged about 18 to 95 years, lived in 24 United States geographic areas, and enrolled through a virtual design. Cohort assignment in the prospective study relied on participant-reported clinical history from a screening survey and a study questionnaire. Exposed participants were defined as having been in contact with someone with a PCR-confirmed or clinician-diagnosed COVID-19 case within 2 weeks of study entry. In the prospective study, whole blood, serum and a nasopharyngeal or oropharyngeal swab were collected from each participant by mobile phlebotomists. Participants in the prospective study had the option to provide additional blood draws and questionnaires over an approximately two-month period. Prospective study blood samples were shipped either frozen or at room temperature before DNA extraction.

The CDR3 spans 15 residues, from the cysteine through the phenylalanine. The entry retains the CDR3 DNA only, 45 bases that are in frame from base 1. V and J are truncated by 3 bases and 1 base respectively, leaving an intervening sequence of 13 bases. CDR1 and CDR2 are drawn from the germline V gene: SGHRS, YFSETQ. The immunoSEQ Assay, a bias-controlled multiplex PCR, was used to amplify TCRbeta CDR3 regions from genomic DNA. Under the source paper's analysis protocol: The number of nucleated cells in each sample was estimated by amplification of reference gene primers within the assay. To quantify the absolute abundance of each unique TCRbeta CDR3 rearrangement, sequence reads were collapsed and filtered. Productive Simpson clonality was computed per sample as the square root of Simpson's diversity index over productive rearrangements. Imported from immuneACCESS, the table was reduced by TCRdb to in-frame sequences with V and J called. These copies leave out some clones; in studies compared against another copy, an unresolved V gene accounts for under half, and the cause of the remainder is not known. That table supplies the V and J calls and clone size; D and trimming were determined from the DNA. Recorded for this sample are about 280,000 clones; about 91% of them occurred a single time. The top ten constitute about 3% of the sample.

This entry comes from a study of blood T cell repertoires in COVID-19 (dated by TCRdb to 2018 to 2021). Concerning the study at large: Samples from collaborators originated in the United States, Italy and Spain and spanned both the acute and convalescent phases of COVID-19. The prospective study material was composed of cDNA or gDNA derived from T cells, B-cell-depleted T cells, or PBMCs. Deeply sampled blood TCRbeta repertoires from subjects exposed to, actively infected with, or recovered from COVID-19 were included in the dataset. The repertoires were released in a freely available public database meant as a resource for research on the immune response to SARS-CoV-2. Samples were obtained from the ongoing ImmuneRACE study (first 160 participants) and from some 1,200 subjects provided by 6 global collaborators. A de-identified subject ID, COVID-19 status, age in years and sex were almost always included in the sample metadata. Where available, HLA class I and class II types were taken from metadata supplied by the sample provider and were not determined by assay-based typing. Overall study results and their limits: How much clinical and demographic metadata was included differed by source and by participant, and the metadata was provided uncurated.

This receptor was obtained from a man aged 35-49 years who had been exposed to COVID-19. Source material: PBMCs or T cells enriched from blood (not recorded which). The chain uses TRBV5-1 and TRBJ1-2; the D gene is not confidently resolved. Here the CDR3 is given as CASSSLGGDNYGYTF. The DNA sequence is as follows: TGCGCCAGCAGCTCCCTGGGCGGGGATAACTATGGCTACACCTTC.